The 31 T cell receptor beta chains reported below all come from one sample, sequenced in a study of T cell responses to AZD1222 COVID-19 vaccine. Sequencing was performed with immunoSEQ multiplex PCR; in TCRdb, only in-frame clones are kept and a portion is missing. This table holds about 160,000 clones, over 75% found once. The source material was peripheral blood, sampled on day 0 of AZD1222 vaccination. These receptors all stem from an adult in good health.

The chain links TRBV20-1 to TRBJ1-1; tentatively, D is TRBD1 (6 bases). The CDR3 runs 11 residues. CDR1 is DFQATT and CDR2 is SNEGSKA in the germline V gene (reference sequence). V was trimmed by 4 bases and J by 7 bases, leaving 10 bases between them. CDR3 nucleotide sequence: TGCAGTGCTACAGGACAGATTGAAGCTTTCTTT. It yields the protein CSATGQIEAFF.

The chain carries TRBV11-2 and TRBJ1-2; D ambiguous. CDR1 and CDR2 (germline): SGHAT, FQNNGV. The germline V and J ends were trimmed by 5 bases and 4 bases, with 14 bases remaining between them. The CDR3 consists of 14 residues. This CDR3 is CASSPNREGYGYTF. The DNA of the CDR3 is TGTGCCAGCAGCCCCAATCGGGAGGGCTATGGCTACACCTTC.

This sequence joins TRBV7-9 and TRBJ2-5; maybe TRBD1 (6 bases). V dropped 4 bases and J dropped 1 base, with 10 bases sitting between them. The CDR3 covers 14 residues. The V gene's germline CDR1 is SEHNR and CDR2 FQNEAQ (reference sequence). The chain's CDR3 is CASSSQGFQETQYF. CDR3 DNA sequence: TGTGCCAGCAGCTCTCAGGGGTTCCAAGAGACCCAGTACTTC.

The chain's CDR3 is CASSAGSNQPQHF. For the CDR3, the DNA is TGTGCCAGTAGTGCCGGTAGCAATCAGCCCCAGCATTTT. V is TRBV19 and J is TRBJ1-5; D remains unclear. CDR3 length: 13 residues. Trimming stripped 5 bases from V and 0 bases from J, with 5 bases between. The germline V gene encodes CDR1 LNHDA and CDR2 SQIVND (reference sequence).

The chain is built from TRBV5-4 and TRBJ2-7; the match to TRBD1 covers 10 bases. CDR3 length equals 17 residues. V gave up 4 bases and J gave up 7 bases; unmatched junction bases: 17. CDR1 and CDR2 from the germline V gene are SGHNT and YYREEE (reference sequence). CDR3 nucleotide sequence: TGTGCCAGCAGCCTGGGACAGGGGAGTATCGAAGTAAATGAGCAGTACTTC. Its protein is CASSLGQGSIEVNEQYF.

This clone was observed a few times. The genes are TRBV10-3 and TRBJ2-3; D gene uncertain. V dropped 11 bases and J dropped 2 bases, with 11 bases sitting between them. The V gene's germline CDR1 is ENHRY and CDR2 SYGVKD. The CDR3 length is 12 residues. In DNA form, the CDR3 reads TGTGCCGTCTACACTGACACAGATACGCAGTATTTT. Encoded protein: CAVYTDTDTQYF.

The chain has TRBV6-5 and TRBJ2-1; 8 nucleotides match TRBD2. The V and J ends lost 4 bases and 3 bases, in that order; junction bases with no gene match: 5. This CDR3 has 15 residues. The germline CDR1 and CDR2 sequences are MNHEY and SVGAGI. The CDR3 DNA sequence: TGTGCCAGCAGTTCGCGGGGGGACCTCTACAATGAGCAGTTCTTC. It is translated as CASSSRGDLYNEQFF.

This clone was seen more than once but under ten times. This chain joins TRBV5-1 and TRBJ1-2; no clear D. CDR1 and CDR2 (germline): SGHRS, YFSETQ. Trimming removed 4 bases at V and 2 bases at J, with 9 bases between. This CDR3 region has 13 residues. The CDR3 DNA sequence: TGCGCCAGCAGCACGCCCGCAAACTATGGCTACACCTTC. Translating gives CASSTPANYGYTF. Variable domain in full (rest from reference TRBV5-1 and TRBJ1-2): KAGVTQTPRYLIKTRGQQVTLSCSPISGHRSVSWYQQTPGQGLQFLFEYFSETQRNKGNFPGRFSGRQFSNSRSEMNVSTLELGDSALYLCASSTPANYGYTFGSGTRLTVV.

The rearrangement uses TRBV6-2 or TRBV6-3 and TRBJ2-4, with D perhaps matching TRBD1 or TRBD2 (5 bases each). V was cut by 6 bases and J by 8 bases, with 17 bases left in between. The CDR3 is 14 amino acids. Germline V gene sequence: CDR1 MNHEY, CDR2 SVGEGT. CDR3 protein: CASSLRGAVDIQYF. CDR3 DNA sequence: TGTGCCAGCAGCTTGCGAGGGGCCGTGGACATTCAGTACTTC.

The rearrangement links TRBV7-6 to TRBJ2-2, with 8 positions matching TRBD1. Germline CDR1 SGHVS, CDR2 FNYEAQ. CDR3 length: 16 amino acids. Unmatched junction bases numbered 8, after V lost 4 bases and J lost 4 bases. The CDR3 DNA is TGTGCCAGCAGCTCCCCAGGGGGCGAGGGCACCGGGGAGCTGTTTTTT. Residues: CASSSPGGEGTGELFF.

V and J are TRBV5-4 and TRBJ1-3; D is unresolved. Germline V CDR1 and CDR2: SGHNT, YYREEE (reference sequence). The CDR3 is made up of 13 amino acids. V was shortened by 7 bases and J by 2 bases, with 10 bases between the two germline ends. CDR3 DNA sequence: TGTGCCAGCGGAGAAGCGGCTGGAAACACCATATATTTT. Amino acid sequence: CASGEAAGNTIYF.

This sequence joins TRBV27 and TRBJ2-1; the D gene is possibly TRBD1 (6 bases). Germline V gene data show CDR1 as MNHEY and CDR2 as SMNVEV (reference sequence). The CDR3 length is 14 residues. V lost 4 bases to trimming and J lost 5 bases, with 12 bases between them. In nucleotides, the CDR3 is TGTGCCAGCAGTTCCGGCAGGGGTCACAATGAGCAGTTCTTC. Translated: CASSSGRGHNEQFF.

The rearrangement links TRBV5-1 to TRBJ1-5, with 7 nucleotides matching TRBD1. Germline CDR1 SGHRS, CDR2 YFSETQ. This CDR3 contains 17 residues. V was clipped by 5 bases and J by 2 bases; unmatched bases: 13. CDR3 in DNA: TGCGCCAGCAGACCGGGACAGCTTTTGGGCGGCAATCAGCCCCAGCATTTT. Its protein is CASRPGQLLGGNQPQHF.

The V gene is TRBV11-1, the J gene TRBJ1-1; D gene uncertain. Trimming stripped 1 base from V and 0 bases from J, with 9 bases between. The germline V gene has CDR1 SGHAT and CDR2 FQDESV (reference sequence). The CDR3 is 15 amino acids. The chain's CDR3 is CASSLDGSLNTEAFF. For the CDR3, the DNA is TGTGCCAGCAGCTTAGATGGGAGTTTGAACACTGAAGCTTTCTTT.

This clone came up a few times. The V gene is TRBV9, the J gene TRBJ1-3; TRBD1 matches 8 bases. The germline V gene encodes CDR1 SGDLS and CDR2 YYNGEE. V lost 4 bases, J lost 0 bases, and 9 bases stayed unmatched. The CDR3 runs 17 residues. The CDR3 here is CASSPRSGGFSGNTIYF. CDR3 sequence (DNA): TGTGCCAGCAGCCCCCGTTCAGGGGGCTTCTCTGGAAACACCATATATTTT. The variable domain in full, with the rest retrieved from reference TRBV9 and TRBJ1-3, is DSGVTQTPKHLITATGQRVTLRCSPRSGDLSVYWYQQSLDQGLQFLIQYYNGEERAKGNILERFSAQQFPDLHSELNLSSLELGDSALYFCASSPRSGGFSGNTIYFGEGSWLTVV.

This rearrangement joins TRBV25-1 to TRBJ1-1; D gene ambiguous. Trimming removed 9 bases from V and 1 base from J, with 18 bases in between. The CDR3 consists of 15 residues. CDR1 and CDR2 from the germline V gene are MGHDK and SYGVNS. The CDR3 DNA sequence: TGTGCCAGTATGGGTTACGACAAGCCGAACACTGAAGCTTTCTTT. This encodes CASMGYDKPNTEAFF.

V usage is TRBV19 and J usage is TRBJ1-5; tentatively, D is TRBD1 (5 bases). Germline CDR1 and CDR2: LNHDA and SQIVND (reference sequence). V was trimmed by 4 bases and J by 1 base, leaving 20 bases between them. This CDR3 contains 18 residues. CDR3 bases: TGTGCCAGTAGTACCTACCAATCAGGGCTTACGAGCAATCAGCCCCAGCATTTT. It specifies CASSTYQSGLTSNQPQHF.

This clone appeared a single time. The gene calls are TRBV9 and TRBJ1-1; D is unclear. CDR3 length equals 14 residues. CDR1 and CDR2 (germline): SGDLS, YYNGEE. V was pared by 3 bases and J by 1 base, with 10 bases between. The CDR3 bases are TGTGCCAGCAGCGCCCTAACCGGGAACACTGAAGCTTTCTTT. Translation: CASSALTGNTEAFF.

This rearrangement joins TRBV19 to TRBJ1-5; D ambiguous. There are 14 residues in the CDR3. Germline V gene data show CDR1 as LNHDA and CDR2 as SQIVND (reference sequence). The ends were cut back, 5 bases at V and 2 bases at J, with 10 bases in the middle. Here the CDR3 reads CASSGGFGNQPQHF. The CDR3 DNA is TGTGCCAGTAGTGGAGGGTTTGGCAATCAGCCCCAGCATTTT.

This sequence joins TRBV16 and TRBJ2-3, with D perhaps TRBD2 (6 bases). The germline V and J ends were trimmed by 0 bases and 6 bases, with 13 bases remaining between them. This CDR3 has 15 residues. Germline CDR1 reads KGHSY; CDR2 reads FQNENV. The CDR3 bases are TGTGCCAGCAGCCAATCGGGCGGGACCTGGGATACGCAGTATTTT. Translated: CASSQSGGTWDTQYF.

CDR3 residues: CASSLTEISTGELFF. The CDR3 bases are TGTGCCAGCAGCCTGACAGAGATTTCCACCGGGGAGCTGTTTTTT. The V and J genes are TRBV7-2 and TRBJ2-2; perhaps TRBD1 as D (5 bases). From germline, CDR1 is SGHTA and CDR2 FQGNSA. The length of the CDR3 is 15 residues. With 5 bases removed from V and 4 bases from J, the gap between germline ends came to 14 bases.

The chain carries TRBV27 and TRBJ2-3; 8 bases are a match to TRBD2. V lost 2 bases and J lost 2; bases outside the gene matches: 15. This CDR3 is 19 amino acids long. Looked up from germline, CDR1 is MNHEY and CDR2 is SMNVEV (reference sequence). The chain's CDR3 is CASSLGGALRGAPTDTQYF. The CDR3, as DNA: TGTGCCAGCAGTTTAGGAGGGGCTCTGCGGGGGGCCCCCACAGATACGCAGTATTTT.

This rearrangement joins TRBV6-5 to TRBJ2-3; D is possibly TRBD1 (8 bases). There are 15 residues in the CDR3. V lost 2 bases and J 3 bases, leaving 12 bases between the germline ends. CDR1 is MNHEY, CDR2 SVGAGI, per germline. The CDR3 protein is CASSYGQGGTDTQYF. The CDR3 bases are TGTGCCAGCAGTTACGGACAGGGAGGGACAGATACGCAGTATTTT.

The chain uses TRBV3-1 (or the pseudogene TRBV3-2) and TRBJ2-5, with D possibly being TRBD1 (8 bases). CDR1 and CDR2 (germline): LGHDT, YNNKEL (reference sequence). The V end lost 0 bases, the J end lost 9 bases, and 23 bases lay between the germline ends. CDR3 length: 17 amino acids. The CDR3 loop reads CASSQDWTGGEQGAQYF. In DNA form, the CDR3 reads TGTGCCAGCAGCCAAGATTGGACGGGGGGCGAACAGGGGGCCCAGTACTTC.

V and J are TRBV4-1 and TRBJ2-1, with no clear D. Germline CDR1 and CDR2: MGHRA and YSYEKL. V lost 1 base and J 10 bases, leaving 17 bases between the germline ends. The CDR3 loop spans 15 amino acids. The DNA of the CDR3 is TGCGCCAGCAGCCAAGTATCCTTCCTCGAACGGGAGCAGTTCTTC. Its protein product is CASSQVSFLEREQFF.

This chain links TRBV5-6 with TRBJ2-1, with 12 bases fitting TRBD2. With 4 bases clipped from V and 12 bases from J, the junction kept 8 bases outside the gene matches. CDR3 length: 14 residues. CDR1 and CDR2 from the germline V gene are SGHDT and YYEEEE. CDR3 DNA: TGTGCCAGCAGCGAAACTAGCGGGGGGCTCGGGCAGTTCTTC. Residues: CASSETSGGLGQFF.

The rearrangement links TRBV5-4 to TRBJ1-4, with 8 positions matching TRBD1. Trimming removed 4 bases from V and 7 bases from J; junction bases left unmatched: 9. Germline-derived CDR1 and CDR2 are SGHNT and YYREEE (reference sequence). This CDR3 is 15 amino acids long. The CDR3 is CASSKTGVLSEKLFF. CDR3 DNA sequence: TGTGCCAGCAGCAAGACAGGGGTCTTGTCTGAAAAACTGTTTTTT.

The chain combines TRBV5-1 with TRBJ2-7; 9 bases align to TRBD1. CDR1 is SGHRS, CDR2 YFSETQ, per germline. The length of the CDR3 is 14 residues. V trimming: 3 bases; J trimming: 3 bases; junction bases outside the gene matches: 4. The CDR3 region is CASSWETGGYEQYF. The CDR3, as DNA: TGCGCCAGCAGCTGGGAGACAGGGGGCTACGAGCAGTACTTC.

The genes are TRBV3-1 (or the pseudogene TRBV3-2) and TRBJ1-2; tentatively, D is TRBD1 (5 bases). CDR3 length equals 14 residues. With 0 bases removed from V and 7 bases from J, the gap between germline ends came to 12 bases. Germline V gives CDR1 LGHDT, CDR2 YNNKEL (reference sequence). The DNA of the CDR3 is TGTGCCAGCAGCCAAGATCGGGATCAGGGTGGCTACACCTTC. Its translation: CASSQDRDQGGYTF.

The V and J genes are TRBV28 and TRBJ1-1, with D perhaps TRBD1 (5 bases). The ends were cut back, 4 bases at V and 0 bases at J, with 9 bases in the middle. Germline CDR1 MDHEN, CDR2 SYDVKM. The CDR3 covers 14 residues. Here the CDR3 reads CASSSGGLNTEAFF. CDR3 DNA: TGTGCCAGCAGTTCGGGGGGGTTGAACACTGAAGCTTTCTTT.

This chain uses TRBV28 with TRBJ2-7, with D perhaps TRBD2 (6 bases). The length of the CDR3 is 13 residues. V lost 4 bases to trimming and J lost 3 bases, with 10 bases between them. The germline V gene has CDR1 MDHEN and CDR2 SYDVKM. CDR3 nucleotides: TGTGCCAGCAGTTCCGGAGGGAACTACGAGCAGTACTTC. It codes for CASSSGGNYEQYF. The entire variable domain, with the rest obtained from reference TRBV28 and TRBJ2-7, is as follows: DVKVTQSSRYLVKRTGEKVFLECVQDMDHENMFWYRQDPGLGLRLIYFSYDVKMKEKGDIPEGYSVSREKKERFSLILESASTNQTSMYLCASSSGGNYEQYFGPGTRLTVT.